This T cell receptor (beta chain) was sequenced in a study of metastatic and nonmetastatic thyroid tumors. Looking at the study overall: Peripheral blood and tumor or nodule samples from malignant and benign thyroid patients were compared. Findings of the study overall: Across blood and tumor, TCR beta diversity in malignant thyroid tumors was reportedly significantly higher than in benign nodules.

All patients reached thyroid surgery having received no treatment beforehand. Note on this clone: Its matching antigen is unknown.

The CDR3 has 14 residues. The germline V gene has CDR1 SNHLY and CDR2 FYNNEI. V lost 6 bases and J 6 bases, leaving 15 bases between the germline ends. Original processing notes: The study built a papillary thyroid cancer distant-metastasis classifier from CDR3 differences across clinicopathological groups. TCRdb re-called the PCR reads with MiXCR. The authors' filters were not applied to this entry. The profile shows 25,000 to 30,000 clones, 15% of them singletons. The origin of this receptor is a male donor with papillary thyroid cancer or a benign thyroid nodule (not recorded which). Some clones in this sample may be carry-over from other donors' samples. The sample taken for sequencing was blood. The chain couples TRBV2 to TRBJ2-1, with D possibly TRBD2 on 6 matching bases. CDR3 amino acids: CASSGSYGGNEQFF. The CDR3 DNA sequence: TGTGCCAGCAGCGGGAGTTACGGTGGCAATGAGCAGTTCTTC. The variable domain in full, completed from reference TRBV2 and TRBJ2-1, reads EPEVTQTPSHQVTQMGQEVILRCVPISNHLYFYWYRQILGQKVEFLVSFYNNEISEKSEIFDDQFSVERPDGSNFTLKIRSTKLEDSAMYFCASSGSYGGNEQFFGPGTRLTVL.